A single T cell receptor beta chain is shown here with its context. This specimen comes from a study of blood T cell repertoires in COVID-19. Residents of about two dozen US areas, aged about 18 to 95 years, made up the participants. Repertoires were generated with immunoSEQ multiplex PCR, while TCRdb's copy carries only in-frame clones and drops some. Found here are hundreds of thousands of clones, around 90% of them singletons; the top ten hold 1%. The sample comprised PBMCs or T cells enriched from blood (not recorded which). This TCR was sampled from a woman in her 30s who had recovered from COVID-19.

CDR3 amino acids: CASSLRGYTQYF. The CDR3 DNA reads TGTGCCAGCAGCTTGCGGGGATATACGCAGTATTTT. V is TRBV5-6 and J is TRBJ2-3; the D gene is possibly TRBD2 (5 bases). CDR1 is SGHDT, CDR2 YYEEEE, per germline. The CDR3 has 12 amino acids. The V and J ends lost 1 base and 7 bases respectively, with 7 bases between them. Full variable domain (rest looked up from reference TRBV5-6 and TRBJ2-3): DAGVTQSPTHLIKTRGQQVTLRCSPKSGHDTVSWYQQALGQGPQFIFQYYEEEERQRGNFPDRFSGHQFPNYSSELNVNALLLGDSALYLCASSLRGYTQYFGPGTRLTVL.